This T cell receptor (beta chain) is drawn from a study of cytomegalovirus exposure and HLA in healthy donors. A multiplex PCR was run with 60 Vbeta primers and 13 Jbeta primers. Profiled with immunoSEQ multiplex PCR; TCRdb holds only in-frame clones, not every one. The table shows 100,000 to 150,000 clones, with 60% to 85% occurring only once. Study observations and caveats: Relative to the roughly 690-donor mean, N-insertions were reportedly fewer in an Asian-associated ancestry cluster in a later analysis. It was reportedly the case that the classifier diagnosed cytomegalovirus status with high specificity and sensitivity.

Trimming cost V 6 bases and J 4 bases, with 9 bases left between them. Looked up from germline, CDR1 is SNHLY and CDR2 is FYNNEI. This CDR3 region has 12 residues. Details on this clone: Its cognate antigen is unknown.

Sequenced sample: PBMCs. V usage is TRBV2 and J usage is TRBJ2-5; perhaps TRBD1 as D (5 bases). The TCR comes from a female donor in good health and CMV-seronegative. The CDR3 DNA reads TGTGCCAGCAGGCAGGGTGGAGAGACCCAGTACTTC. It codes for CASRQGGETQYF.